The 5 T cell receptor beta chains given below trace back to one sample, sequenced in a study of Graves' ophthalmopathy and Graves' hyperthyroidism. The TCR beta CDR3 regions underwent amplification from RNA transcripts. Second-round multiplex PCR came after first-round RT-PCR with HTBI primers. TCRdb recomputed calls from the multiplex PCR reads with MiXCR, one row per CDR3 protein. The profile shows just over 400,000 distinct CDR3 sequences, over 20% of them singletons. Material: peripheral blood. Every receptor here comes from a woman younger than 30 with stable Graves' hyperthyroidism.

This clonotype was observed many times. The chain has TRBV12-3 or TRBV12-4 and TRBJ1-2; TRBD1 might be the D (6 bases). The CDR3 length is 17 residues. Trimming stripped 0 bases from V and 6 bases from J, with 20 bases between. CDR3 sequence (DNA): TGTGCCAGCAGTTTAGCAGCAGTGACAGGTTTCCCTGATGGCTACACCTTC. Translation gives CASSLAAVTGFPDGYTF.

This clonotype has a count of ten or more. This chain joins TRBV20-1 and TRBJ2-4, with D perhaps TRBD2 (6 bases). This CDR3 contains 13 residues. The V gene lost 5 bases and the J gene lost 0 bases, with 8 bases spanning the gap. Per germline, CDR1 DFQATT and CDR2 SNEGSKA (reference sequence). CDR3 region: CSAPGLAKNIQYF. In nucleotides, the CDR3 is TGCAGTGCTCCGGGACTAGCCAAAAACATTCAGTACTTC.

The chain uses TRBV12-3 or TRBV12-4 and TRBJ2-2, with a weak D call TRBD1 (6 bases). CDR3 size: 14 residues. V was trimmed by 5 bases and J by 7 bases, leaving 14 bases between them. Written as DNA, the CDR3 is TGTGCCAGCAGTCCCCCTCTGACAGGCGGGGAGCTGTTTTTT. It is translated as CASSPPLTGGELFF.

This clonotype was seen repeatedly, ten times or more. The genes are TRBV2 and TRBJ1-6; 9 bases are a match to TRBD1. The CDR3 consists of 15 residues. V trimming: 4 bases; J trimming: 10 bases; junction bases outside the gene matches: 8. CDR1 and CDR2 (germline): SNHLY, FYNNEI. The CDR3 DNA reads TGTGCCAGCAGTGCCCGGGACAGGGTAGAATCACCCCTCCACTTT. Protein product: CASSARDRVESPLHF.

The chain has TRBV18 and TRBJ2-7, with 9 positions matching TRBD2. Unmatched junction bases numbered 6, after V lost 3 bases and J lost 3 bases. The CDR3 is 15 amino acids. Germline lookup yields CDR1 KGHSH and CDR2 LQKENI. CDR3 sequence (DNA): TGTGCCAGCTCACCCGTGCGGGGGGGCAGCTACGAGCAGTACTTC. Its translation is CASSPVRGGSYEQYF.